What follows are 7 T cell receptor beta chains derived from one specimen sequenced in a study of T cells after yellow fever vaccination. TCRdb reanalysed the 5' RACE reads using MiXCR and keeps one entry per CDR3 protein. Of a few hundred thousand distinct CDR3 sequences detected, roughly 8.7% appear once; the ten largest clones hold 15% to 20%. The sequencing here drew on PBMCs, taken on the day of the first yellow fever vaccination. All receptors come from a man younger than 35 who received the YFV17D yellow fever vaccine.

This clonotype was observed many times. V gene TRBV18 combines with J gene TRBJ1-2, with a weak D call TRBD1 (5 bases). Germline CDR1 is KGHSH and CDR2 is LQKENI. This CDR3 is 14 amino acids long. Trimming cost V 2 bases and J 7 bases, with 14 bases left between them. The chain's CDR3 is CASSPSAGESGYTF. CDR3 bases: TGTGCCAGCTCACCATCTGCGGGGGAGAGTGGCTACACCTTC. The entire variable domain, with the rest obtained from reference TRBV18 and TRBJ1-2, is as follows: NAGVMQNPRHLVRRRGQEARLRCSPMKGHSHVYWYRQLPEEGLKFMVYLQKENIIDESGMPKERFSAEFPKEGPSILRIQQVVRGDSAAYFCASSPSAGESGYTFGSGTRLTVV.

The chain employs TRBV29-1 and TRBJ2-5; maybe TRBD1 (6 bases). Trimming left V 4 bases short and J 1 base short, with 7 bases between. The CDR3 covers 12 residues. Germline V lookup: CDR1 SQVTM, CDR2 ANQGSEA. This CDR3 reads CSVAGVQETQYF. The DNA of the CDR3 is TGCAGCGTTGCAGGGGTCCAAGAGACCCAGTACTTC. Full variable domain (missing parts from reference TRBV29-1 and TRBJ2-5): SAVISQKPSRDICQRGTSLTIQCQVDSQVTMMFWYRQQPGQSLTLIATANQGSEATYESGFVIDKFPISRPNLTFSTLTVSNMSPEDSSIYLCSVAGVQETQYFGPGTRLLVL.

The rearrangement uses TRBV5-4 and TRBJ2-4; D unclear. The CDR3 is 16 residues long. Trimming pared 3 bases from V and 4 bases from J, leaving 17 bases between. Germline V CDR1 and CDR2: SGHNT, YYREEE (reference sequence). CDR3: CASSSAIERIKNIQYF. In DNA form, the CDR3 reads TGTGCCAGCAGCTCCGCCATCGAGAGGATTAAAAACATTCAGTACTTC.

This clonotype was observed a handful of times. The chain is built from TRBV7-2 and TRBJ1-1, with D unresolved. The germline V gene encodes CDR1 SGHTA and CDR2 FQGNSA. The V and J ends lost 4 bases and 9 bases respectively, with 12 bases between them. The CDR3 loop spans 12 amino acids. CDR3 in DNA: TGTGCCAGCAGCTCCCGACGGAGCCAAGCTTTCTTT. Translated, it gives CASSSRRSQAFF.

This sequence joins TRBV19 and TRBJ1-1; D is unclear. Germline V gene sequence: CDR1 LNHDA, CDR2 SQIVND (reference sequence). Between the trimmed V and J ends, which lost 5 bases and 7 bases, there was a span of 14 bases. This CDR3 comprises 13 residues. This CDR3 is CASSSQSALEAFF. CDR3 in DNA: TGTGCCAGTAGTTCCCAGTCCGCTCTTGAAGCTTTCTTT.

The chain has TRBV6-2 or TRBV6-3 and TRBJ1-5, with a tentative D call TRBD1 (5 bases). The CDR3 is 18 amino acids. V was clipped by 2 bases and J by 0 bases, with 17 bases between them. CDR1 is MNHEY and CDR2 is SVGEGT in the germline V gene. CDR3 sequence (DNA): TGTGCCAGCAGTTACAGTGAGTACAGGTATTATAGCAATCAGCCCCAGCATTTT. It codes for CASSYSEYRYYSNQPQHF.

The J gene is TRBJ1-5, the V gene TRBV10-3, with 7 bases fitting TRBD1. Germline V gives CDR1 ENHRY, CDR2 SYGVKD. The junction had 3 bases not matched to a gene; V was cut back by 6 bases and J by 4 bases. The CDR3 contains 13 residues. The CDR3 region is CAISQGGNQPQHF. Written as DNA, the CDR3 is TGTGCCATCAGCCAGGGGGGTAATCAGCCCCAGCATTTT.